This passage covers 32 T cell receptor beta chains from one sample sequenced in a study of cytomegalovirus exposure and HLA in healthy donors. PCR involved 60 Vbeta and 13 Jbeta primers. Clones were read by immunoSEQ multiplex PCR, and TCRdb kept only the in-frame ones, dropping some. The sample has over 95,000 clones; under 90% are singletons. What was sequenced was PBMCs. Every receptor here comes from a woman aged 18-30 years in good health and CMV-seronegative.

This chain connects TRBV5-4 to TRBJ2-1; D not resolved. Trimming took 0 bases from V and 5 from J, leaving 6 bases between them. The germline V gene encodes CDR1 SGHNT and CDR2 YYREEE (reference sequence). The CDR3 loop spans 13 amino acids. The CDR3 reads CASSLVRNNEQFF. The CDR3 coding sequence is TGTGCCAGCAGCTTGGTCAGGAACAATGAGCAGTTCTTC.

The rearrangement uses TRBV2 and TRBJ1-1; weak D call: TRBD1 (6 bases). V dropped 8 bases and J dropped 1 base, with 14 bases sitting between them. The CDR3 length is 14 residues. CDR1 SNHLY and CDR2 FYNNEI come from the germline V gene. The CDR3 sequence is CASGPQGPNTEAFF. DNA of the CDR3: TGTGCCAGCGGCCCACAGGGACCGAACACTGAAGCTTTCTTT.

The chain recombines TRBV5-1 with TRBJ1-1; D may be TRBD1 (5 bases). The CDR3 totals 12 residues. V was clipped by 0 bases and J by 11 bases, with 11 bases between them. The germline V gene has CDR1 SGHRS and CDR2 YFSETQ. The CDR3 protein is CASSLEGRGAFF. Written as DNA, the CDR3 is TGCGCCAGCAGCTTGGAGGGGCGTGGGGCTTTCTTT.

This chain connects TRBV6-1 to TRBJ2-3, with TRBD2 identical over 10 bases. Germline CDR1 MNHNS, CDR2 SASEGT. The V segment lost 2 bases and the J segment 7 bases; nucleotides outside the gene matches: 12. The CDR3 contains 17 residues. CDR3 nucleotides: TGTGCCAGCAGTGAACAGGCGCGAGCGGGAGGGCAACATACGCAGTATTTT. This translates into CASSEQARAGGQHTQYF.

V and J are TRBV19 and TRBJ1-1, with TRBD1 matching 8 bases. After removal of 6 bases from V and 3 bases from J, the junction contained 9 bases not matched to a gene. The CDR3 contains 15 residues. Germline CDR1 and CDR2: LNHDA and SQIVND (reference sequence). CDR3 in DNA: TGTGCCAGTAGGCAGGGGGCAGTTGGTGACACTGAAGCTTTCTTT. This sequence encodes CASRQGAVGDTEAFF.

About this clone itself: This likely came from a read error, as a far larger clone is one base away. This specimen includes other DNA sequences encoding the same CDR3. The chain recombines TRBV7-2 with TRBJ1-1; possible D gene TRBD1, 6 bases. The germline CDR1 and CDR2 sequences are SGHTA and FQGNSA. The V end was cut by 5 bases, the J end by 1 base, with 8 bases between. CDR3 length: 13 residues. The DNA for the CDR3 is TGTGCCAGCAGCCCGACAGGGAACACTGAAGCTTTCTTT. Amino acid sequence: CASSPTGNTEAFF.

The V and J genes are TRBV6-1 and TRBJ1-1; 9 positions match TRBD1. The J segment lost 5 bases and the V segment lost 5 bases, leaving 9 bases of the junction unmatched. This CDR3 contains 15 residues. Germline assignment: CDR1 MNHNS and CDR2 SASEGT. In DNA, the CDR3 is TGTGCCAGCAGTCGGCGACAGGGGGTAGGTACTGAAGCTTTCTTT. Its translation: CASSRRQGVGTEAFF.

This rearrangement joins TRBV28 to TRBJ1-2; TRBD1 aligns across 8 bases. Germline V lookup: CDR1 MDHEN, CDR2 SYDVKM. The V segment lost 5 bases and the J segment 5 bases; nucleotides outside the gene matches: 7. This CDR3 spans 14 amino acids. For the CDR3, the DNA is TGTGCCAGCAGTCCAGCAGGGGGCAGGTATGGCTACACCTTC. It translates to CASSPAGGRYGYTF.

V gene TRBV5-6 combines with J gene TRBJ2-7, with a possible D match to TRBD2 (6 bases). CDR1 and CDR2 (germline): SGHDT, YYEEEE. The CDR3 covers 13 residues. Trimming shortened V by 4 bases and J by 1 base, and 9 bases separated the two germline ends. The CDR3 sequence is CASSRLASYEQYF. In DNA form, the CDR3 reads TGTGCCAGCAGCCGGCTAGCGTCCTACGAGCAGTACTTC.

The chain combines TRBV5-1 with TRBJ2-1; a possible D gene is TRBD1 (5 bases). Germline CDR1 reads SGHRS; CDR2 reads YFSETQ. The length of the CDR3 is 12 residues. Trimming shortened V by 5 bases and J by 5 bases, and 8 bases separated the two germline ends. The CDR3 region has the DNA TGCGCCAGCAGGGACACCCACAATGAGCAGTTCTTC. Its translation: CASRDTHNEQFF.

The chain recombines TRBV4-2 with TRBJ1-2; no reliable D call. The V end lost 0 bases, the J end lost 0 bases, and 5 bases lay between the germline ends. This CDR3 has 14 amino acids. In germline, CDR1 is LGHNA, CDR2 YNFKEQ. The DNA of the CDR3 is TGTGCCAGCAGCCAAGACAGATCTAACTATGGCTACACCTTC. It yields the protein CASSQDRSNYGYTF.

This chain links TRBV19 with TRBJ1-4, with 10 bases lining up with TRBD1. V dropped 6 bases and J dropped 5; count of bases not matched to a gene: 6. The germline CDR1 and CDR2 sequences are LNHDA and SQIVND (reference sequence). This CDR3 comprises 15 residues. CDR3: CASRGTGASNEKLFF. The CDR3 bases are TGTGCCAGTAGAGGGACAGGGGCCTCCAATGAAAAACTGTTTTTT.

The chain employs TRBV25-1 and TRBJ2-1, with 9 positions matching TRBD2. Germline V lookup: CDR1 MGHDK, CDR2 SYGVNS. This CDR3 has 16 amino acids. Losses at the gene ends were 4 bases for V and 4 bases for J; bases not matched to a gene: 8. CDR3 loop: CASSGFIAGAYNEQFF. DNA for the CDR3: TGTGCCAGCAGTGGCTTTATAGCGGGAGCTTACAATGAGCAGTTCTTC.

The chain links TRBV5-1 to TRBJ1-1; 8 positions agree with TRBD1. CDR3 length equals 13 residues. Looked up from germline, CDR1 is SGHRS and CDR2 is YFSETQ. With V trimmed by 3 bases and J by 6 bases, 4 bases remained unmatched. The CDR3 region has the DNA TGCGCCAGCAGCTCGACAGGGGTCGCTGAAGCTTTCTTT. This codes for CASSSTGVAEAFF.

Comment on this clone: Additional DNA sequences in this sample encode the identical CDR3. The CDR3 DNA sequence: TGTGCCAGCAGCTTAGGGCAGAACACTGAAGCTTTCTTT. It specifies CASSLGQNTEAFF. This sequence joins TRBV7-8 and TRBJ1-1, with D hard to call. Trimming stripped 1 base from V and 1 base from J, with 4 bases between. Germline V gives CDR1 SGHVS, CDR2 FQNEAQ. This CDR3 has 13 amino acids.

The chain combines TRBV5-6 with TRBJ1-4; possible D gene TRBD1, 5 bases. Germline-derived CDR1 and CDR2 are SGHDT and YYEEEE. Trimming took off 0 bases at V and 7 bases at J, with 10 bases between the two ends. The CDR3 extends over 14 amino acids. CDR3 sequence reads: CASSLGRAGEKLFF. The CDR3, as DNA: TGTGCCAGCAGCTTGGGCAGGGCCGGTGAAAAACTGTTTTTT.

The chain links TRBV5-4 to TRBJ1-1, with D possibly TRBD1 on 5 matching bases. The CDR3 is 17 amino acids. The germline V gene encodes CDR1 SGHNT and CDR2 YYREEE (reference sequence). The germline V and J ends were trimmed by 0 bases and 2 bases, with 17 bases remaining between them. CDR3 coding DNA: TGTGCCAGCAGCTTGGGAGGGGCCGACGGGGGAAACACTGAAGCTTTCTTT. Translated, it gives CASSLGGADGGNTEAFF.

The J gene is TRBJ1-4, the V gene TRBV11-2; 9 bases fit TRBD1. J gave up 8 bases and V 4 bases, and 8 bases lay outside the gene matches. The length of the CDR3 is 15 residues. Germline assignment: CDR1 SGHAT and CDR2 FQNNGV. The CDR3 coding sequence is TGTGCCAGCAGCTCGCGGACAGGGGCGAGAGAAAAACTGTTTTTT. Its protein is CASSSRTGAREKLFF.

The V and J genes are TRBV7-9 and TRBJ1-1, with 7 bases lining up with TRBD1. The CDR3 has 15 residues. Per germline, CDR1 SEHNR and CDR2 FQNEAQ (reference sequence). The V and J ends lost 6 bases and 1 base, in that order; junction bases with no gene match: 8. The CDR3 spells CASSRDQGGNTEAFF. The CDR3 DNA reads TGTGCCAGCAGTCGCGACCAGGGGGGGAACACTGAAGCTTTCTTT.

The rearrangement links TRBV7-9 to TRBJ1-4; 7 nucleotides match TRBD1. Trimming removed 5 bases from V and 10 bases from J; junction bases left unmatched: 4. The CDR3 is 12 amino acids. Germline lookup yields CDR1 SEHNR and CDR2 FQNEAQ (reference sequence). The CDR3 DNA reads TGTGCCAGCAGCACGGGACAGCTAAAACTGTTTTTT. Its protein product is CASSTGQLKLFF.

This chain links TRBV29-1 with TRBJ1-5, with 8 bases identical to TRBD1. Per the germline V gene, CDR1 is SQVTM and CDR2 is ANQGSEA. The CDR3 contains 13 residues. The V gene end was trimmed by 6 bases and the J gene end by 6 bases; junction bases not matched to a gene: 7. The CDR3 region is CSVKTGDGQPQHF. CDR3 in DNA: TGCAGCGTCAAGACAGGGGACGGTCAGCCCCAGCATTTT.

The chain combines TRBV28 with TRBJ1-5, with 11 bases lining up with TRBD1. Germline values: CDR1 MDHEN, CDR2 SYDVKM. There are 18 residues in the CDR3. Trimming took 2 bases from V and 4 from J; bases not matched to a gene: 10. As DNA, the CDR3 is TGTGCCAGCAGTTTAGTTATCACCGGGACAGGGGGAAATCAGCCCCAGCATTTT. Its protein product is CASSLVITGTGGNQPQHF.

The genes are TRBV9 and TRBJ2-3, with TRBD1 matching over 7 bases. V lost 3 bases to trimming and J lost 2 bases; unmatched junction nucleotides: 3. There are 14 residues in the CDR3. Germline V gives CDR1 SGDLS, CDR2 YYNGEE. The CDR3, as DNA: TGTGCCAGCAGCGCGGGACAGTTCACAGATACGCAGTATTTT. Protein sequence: CASSAGQFTDTQYF.

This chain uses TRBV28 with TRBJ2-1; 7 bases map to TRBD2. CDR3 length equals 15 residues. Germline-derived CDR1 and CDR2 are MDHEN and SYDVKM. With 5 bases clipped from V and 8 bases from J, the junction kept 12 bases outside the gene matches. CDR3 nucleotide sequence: TGTGCCAGCAGTCCTCGGGTAGCGGGTGCGGATGAGCAGTTCTTC. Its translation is CASSPRVAGADEQFF.

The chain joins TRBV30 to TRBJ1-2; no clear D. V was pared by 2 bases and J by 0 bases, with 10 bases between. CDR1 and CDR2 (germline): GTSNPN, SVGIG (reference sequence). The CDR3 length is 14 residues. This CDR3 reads CAWSHGLSNYGYTF. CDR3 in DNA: TGTGCCTGGAGTCATGGGCTTTCTAACTATGGCTACACCTTC.

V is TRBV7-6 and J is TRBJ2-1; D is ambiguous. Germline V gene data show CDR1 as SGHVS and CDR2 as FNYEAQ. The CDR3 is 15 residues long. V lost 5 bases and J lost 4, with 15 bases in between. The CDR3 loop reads CASSPFRTVYNEQFF. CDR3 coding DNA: TGTGCCAGCAGCCCCTTTCGAACTGTGTACAATGAGCAGTTCTTC.

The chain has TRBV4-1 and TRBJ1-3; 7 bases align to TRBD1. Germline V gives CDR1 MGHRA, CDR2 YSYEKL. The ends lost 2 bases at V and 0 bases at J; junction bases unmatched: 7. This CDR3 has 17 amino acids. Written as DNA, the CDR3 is TGCGCCAGCAGCCAACCGGGACAGCGTCTCTCTGGAAACACCATATATTTT. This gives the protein CASSQPGQRLSGNTIYF.

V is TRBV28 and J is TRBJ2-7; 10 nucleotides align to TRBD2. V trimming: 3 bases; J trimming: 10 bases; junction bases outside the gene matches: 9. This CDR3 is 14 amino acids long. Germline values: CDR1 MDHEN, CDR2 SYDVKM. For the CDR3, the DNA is TGTGCCAGCAGTTTCTCCATTACTAGCGGGGCTCAGTACTTC. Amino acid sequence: CASSFSITSGAQYF. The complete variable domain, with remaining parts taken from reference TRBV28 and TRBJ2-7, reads DVKVTQSSRYLVKRTGEKVFLECVQDMDHENMFWYRQDPGLGLRLIYFSYDVKMKEKGDIPEGYSVSREKKERFSLILESASTNQTSMYLCASSFSITSGAQYFGPGTRLTVT.

The CDR3 here is CASSQVERNTYEQYF. The CDR3 DNA is TGCGCCAGCAGCCAAGTCGAGCGGAACACCTACGAGCAGTACTTC. The chain has TRBV4-1 and TRBJ2-7; D is possibly TRBD2 (5 bases). Germline loops: CDR1 MGHRA, CDR2 YSYEKL. The CDR3 covers 15 residues. The germline V and J ends were trimmed by 1 base and 2 bases, with 12 bases remaining between them.

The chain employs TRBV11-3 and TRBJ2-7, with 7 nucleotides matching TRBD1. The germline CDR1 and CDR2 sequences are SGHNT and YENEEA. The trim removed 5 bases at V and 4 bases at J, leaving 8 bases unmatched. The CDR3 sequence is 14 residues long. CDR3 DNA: TGTGCCAGCAGCCCAGGGACAGCTACTTACGAGCAGTACGTC. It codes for CASSPGTATYEQYV.

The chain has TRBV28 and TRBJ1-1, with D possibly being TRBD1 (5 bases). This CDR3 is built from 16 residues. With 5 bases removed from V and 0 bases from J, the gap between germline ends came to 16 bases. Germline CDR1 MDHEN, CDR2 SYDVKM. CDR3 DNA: TGTGCCAGCAGTGCTGACAGTCAAATTATGAACACTGAAGCTTTCTTT. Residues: CASSADSQIMNTEAFF.

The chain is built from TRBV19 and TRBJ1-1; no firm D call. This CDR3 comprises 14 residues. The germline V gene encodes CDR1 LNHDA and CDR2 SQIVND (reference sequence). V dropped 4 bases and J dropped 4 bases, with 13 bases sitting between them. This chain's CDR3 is CASSTGQRGTEAFF. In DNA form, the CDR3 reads TGTGCCAGTAGTACCGGCCAGCGGGGCACTGAAGCTTTCTTT.